This T cell receptor (beta chain) stems from a study of cytomegalovirus exposure and HLA in healthy donors. Comments on this clone: Its antigen is as yet unknown.

In the PCR, 60 Vbeta and 13 Jbeta primers were used. The assay was immunoSEQ multiplex PCR, and TCRdb's table has in-frame clones only and misses some. The repertoire holds some 160,000 clones, with less than 90% as singletons. The study's findings and limits: Immune exposure was documented only through CMV serostatus. Analysis performed later found approximately 17,000 TCR beta sequences associated with HLA alleles at 0.05 false discovery rate.

The specimen was PBMCs. The clonotype comes from a boy aged 2 to 9 in good health and CMV-seronegative.

As DNA, the CDR3 is TGTGCCAGCAGCTCCAGGAGAGTGCGGGGCTACAATGAGCAGTTCTTC. Translation gives CASSSRRVRGYNEQFF. The chain recombines TRBV11-2 with TRBJ2-1, with D tentatively TRBD2 (6 bases). The CDR3 length is 16 residues. Trimming stripped 4 bases from V and 3 bases from J, with 16 bases between. Germline values: CDR1 SGHAT, CDR2 FQNNGV.